The 14 T cell receptor beta chains given below trace back to one sample, sequenced in a study of technical replicates of blood from a handful of donors. Clones were sequenced by immunoSEQ multiplex PCR, and TCRdb holds only the in-frame ones, with some missing. The data hold tens of thousands of clones, with 92% observed a single time. The sequenced sample consisted of PBMCs. The receptors stem from a human donor in good health. Some clones in this sample may be carry-over from other donors' samples.

The rearrangement joins TRBV7-8 to TRBJ2-3, with D tentatively TRBD1 (5 bases). This CDR3 is built from 14 residues. Trimming pared 1 base from V and 2 bases from J, leaving 7 bases between. In germline, CDR1 is SGHVS, CDR2 FQNEAQ. In DNA form, the CDR3 reads TGTGCCAGCAGCTTAGAGGGGCCCACAGATACGCAGTATTTT. It yields the protein CASSLEGPTDTQYF. Together with reference TRBV7-8 and TRBJ2-3, the CDR3 gives the full variable domain: GAGVSQSPRYKVAKRGQDVALRCDPISGHVSLFWYQQALGQGPEFLTYFQNEAQLDKSGLPSDRFFAERPEGSVSTLKIQRTQQEDSAVYLCASSLEGPTDTQYFGPGTRLTVL.

V is TRBV6-4 and J is TRBJ2-1; the match to TRBD2 covers 11 bases. Germline loops: CDR1 MRHNA, CDR2 SNTAGT. This CDR3 contains 18 residues. V dropped 4 bases and J dropped 0; count of bases not matched to a gene: 8. The CDR3: CASSADRTSGHSYNEQFF. The CDR3 bases are TGTGCCAGCAGTGCTGATCGGACTAGCGGGCACTCCTACAATGAGCAGTTCTTC.

The chain carries TRBV5-1 and TRBJ2-7, with TRBD1 matching over 7 bases. Germline CDR1 reads SGHRS; CDR2 reads YFSETQ. V was clipped by 0 bases and J by 3 bases; unmatched bases: 3. The CDR3 extends over 14 amino acids. This CDR3 is CASSLGDSVYEQYF. In DNA form, the CDR3 reads TGCGCCAGCAGCTTGGGGGACAGCGTCTACGAGCAGTACTTC.

The sample holds a few counts of this clone. The chain joins TRBV28 to TRBJ1-1; 10 nucleotides agree with TRBD1. Germline V gene lookup returns CDR1 MDHEN and CDR2 SYDVKM. Trimming cost V 7 bases and J 5 bases; bases outside gene matches: 7. The CDR3 is made up of 14 amino acids. CDR3 sequence reads: CASNPTGGWTEAFF. As DNA, the CDR3 is TGTGCCAGCAATCCGACAGGGGGCTGGACTGAAGCTTTCTTT.

This clone was found a few times. The sample carries other DNA sequences with the same CDR3. This rearrangement joins TRBV5-1 to TRBJ2-1, with D possibly being TRBD2 (5 bases). The CDR3 extends over 14 amino acids. Germline assignment: CDR1 SGHRS and CDR2 YFSETQ. V was trimmed by 3 bases and J by 4 bases, leaving 11 bases between them. The CDR3 DNA reads as TGCGCCAGCAGCTCCGCGGGTGGTTACAATGAGCAGTTCTTC. It codes for CASSSAGGYNEQFF.

The chain is built from TRBV5-1 and TRBJ2-5; TRBD2 is a possible D gene (6 bases). The CDR3 is 14 residues long. Looked up from germline, CDR1 is SGHRS and CDR2 is YFSETQ. Between the trimmed V and J ends, which lost 7 bases and 2 bases, there was a span of 15 bases. CDR3 residues: CASSPGELQETQYF. In nucleotides, the CDR3 is TGCGCCAGCTCACCGGGGGAGTTACAAGAGACCCAGTACTTC. The full variable domain, its missing parts supplied by reference TRBV5-1 and TRBJ2-5, is KAGVTQTPRYLIKTRGQQVTLSCSPISGHRSVSWYQQTPGQGLQFLFEYFSETQRNKGNFPGRFSGRQFSNSRSEMNVSTLELGDSALYLCASSPGELQETQYFGPGTRLLVL.

This clone was detected once. The chain recombines TRBV19 with TRBJ2-2; D not resolved. Germline loops: CDR1 LNHDA, CDR2 SQIVND (reference sequence). The CDR3 runs 14 residues. The ends were cut back, 3 bases at V and 1 base at J, with 6 bases in the middle. For the CDR3, the DNA is TGTGCCAGTAGTATCGGAGTGAACACCGGGGAGCTGTTTTTT. Translated: CASSIGVNTGELFF. Supplemented by reference TRBV19 and TRBJ2-2, the full variable domain reads DGGITQSPKYLFRKEGQNVTLSCEQNLNHDAMYWYRQDPGQGLRLIYYSQIVNDFQKGDIAEGYSVSREKKESFPLTVTSAQKNPTAFYLCASSIGVNTGELFFGEGSRLTVL.

The chain links TRBV29-1 to TRBJ2-1, with TRBD2 as a possible D gene (5 bases). The CDR3 sequence is 11 residues long. Per the germline V gene, CDR1 is SQVTM and CDR2 is ANQGSEA. The CDR3 DNA is TGCAGTGACAAGGAGGACTTTGAGCAGTTCTTC. The encoded protein is CSDKEDFEQFF.

The chain links TRBV27 to TRBJ2-1, with 7 bases that match TRBD2. V lost 3 bases and J lost 6; bases outside the gene matches: 5. Looked up from germline, CDR1 is MNHEY and CDR2 is SMNVEV (reference sequence). The CDR3 has 14 amino acids. CDR3 coding DNA: TGTGCCAGCAGTTTGCGGGAGAGGAGCAATGAGCAGTTCTTC. Translating it yields CASSLRERSNEQFF.

This clone was observed once. The rearrangement joins TRBV7-3 to TRBJ2-3; D might be TRBD1 (6 bases). This CDR3 region has 16 residues. Trimming pared 5 bases from V and 2 bases from J, leaving 17 bases between. Germline assignment: CDR1 SGHTA and CDR2 FQGTGA. The CDR3 is CASSQGLNRDTDTQYF. The DNA for the CDR3 is TGTGCCAGCAGCCAAGGCTTAAACAGGGACACAGATACGCAGTATTTT.

The chain recombines TRBV5-6 with TRBJ1-1, with 8 bases identical to TRBD1. The CDR3 is 15 amino acids. The junction had 7 bases not matched to a gene; V was cut back by 2 bases and J by 4 bases. CDR1 and CDR2 (germline): SGHDT, YYEEEE. In nucleotides, the CDR3 is TGTGCCAGCAGCTTCCGGACAGGGAAGGGCACTGAAGCTTTCTTT. This codes for CASSFRTGKGTEAFF.

V gene TRBV5-1 combines with J gene TRBJ2-5; D possibly corresponds to TRBD1 (6 bases). Per germline, CDR1 SGHRS and CDR2 YFSETQ. Trimming cost V 6 bases and J 2 bases, with 11 bases left between them. The CDR3 has 13 amino acids. The CDR3 reads CASNRDTQETQYF. The CDR3 DNA is TGCGCCAGCAACCGGGACACACAAGAGACCCAGTACTTC.

This clone was detected once. The chain combines TRBV4-3 with TRBJ2-5; 9 positions agree with TRBD2. The V and J ends lost 5 bases and 5 bases, in that order; junction bases with no gene match: 9. Germline lookup yields CDR1 LGHNA and CDR2 YSLEER. This CDR3 is built from 15 residues. CDR3 nucleotide sequence: TGCGCCAGCAGCTTCGGGACTAGCAGTAGGGAGACCCAGTACTTC. Its protein is CASSFGTSSRETQYF.

This clone was observed a single time. The chain carries TRBV7-2 and TRBJ1-1; possible D gene TRBD1, 6 bases. The CDR3 covers 13 residues. Looked up from germline, CDR1 is SGHTA and CDR2 is FQGNSA. V dropped 5 bases and J dropped 1 base, with 8 bases sitting between them. As DNA, the CDR3 is TGTGCCAGCAGCCAGGACAGGAACACTGAAGCTTTCTTT. The encoded protein is CASSQDRNTEAFF.